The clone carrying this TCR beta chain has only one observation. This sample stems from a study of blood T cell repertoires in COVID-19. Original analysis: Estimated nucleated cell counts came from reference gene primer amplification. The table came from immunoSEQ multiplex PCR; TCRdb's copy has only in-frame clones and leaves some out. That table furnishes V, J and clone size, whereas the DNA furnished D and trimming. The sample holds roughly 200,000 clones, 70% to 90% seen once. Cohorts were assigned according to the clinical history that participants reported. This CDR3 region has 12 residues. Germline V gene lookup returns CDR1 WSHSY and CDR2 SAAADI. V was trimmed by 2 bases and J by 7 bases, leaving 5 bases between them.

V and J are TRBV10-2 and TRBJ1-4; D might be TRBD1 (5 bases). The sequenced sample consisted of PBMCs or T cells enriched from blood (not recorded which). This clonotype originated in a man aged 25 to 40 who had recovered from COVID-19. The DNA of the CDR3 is TGCGCCAGCAGTGAGAGGGGTGAAAAACTGTTTTTT. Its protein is CASSERGEKLFF.